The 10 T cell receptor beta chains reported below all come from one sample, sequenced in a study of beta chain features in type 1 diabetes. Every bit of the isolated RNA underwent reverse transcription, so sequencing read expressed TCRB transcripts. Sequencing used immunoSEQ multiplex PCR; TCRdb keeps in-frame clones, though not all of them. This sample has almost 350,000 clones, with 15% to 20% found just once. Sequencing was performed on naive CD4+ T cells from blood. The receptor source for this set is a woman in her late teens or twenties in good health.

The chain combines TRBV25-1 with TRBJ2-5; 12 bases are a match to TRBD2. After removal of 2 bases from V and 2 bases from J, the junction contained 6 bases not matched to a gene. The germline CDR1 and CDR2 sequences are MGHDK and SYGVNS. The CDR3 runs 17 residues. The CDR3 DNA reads TGTGCCAGCAGTGAAGGGGGGACTAGCGGGTTACAAGAGACCCAGTACTTC. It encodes CASSEGGTSGLQETQYF.

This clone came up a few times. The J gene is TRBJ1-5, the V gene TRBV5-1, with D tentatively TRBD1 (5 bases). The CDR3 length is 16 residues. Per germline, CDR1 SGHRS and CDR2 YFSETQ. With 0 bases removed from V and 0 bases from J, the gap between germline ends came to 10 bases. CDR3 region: CASSLAPGASNQPQHF. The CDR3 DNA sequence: TGCGCCAGCAGCTTGGCCCCTGGGGCTAGCAATCAGCCCCAGCATTTT.

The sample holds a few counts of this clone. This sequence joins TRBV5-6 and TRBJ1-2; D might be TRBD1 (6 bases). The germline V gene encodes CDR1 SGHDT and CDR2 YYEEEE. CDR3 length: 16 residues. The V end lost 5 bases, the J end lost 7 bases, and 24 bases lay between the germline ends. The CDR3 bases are TGTGCCAGCAGACCTCCTACAGGGTCAGGCTTGAGTGGCTACACCTTC. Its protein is CASRPPTGSGLSGYTF.

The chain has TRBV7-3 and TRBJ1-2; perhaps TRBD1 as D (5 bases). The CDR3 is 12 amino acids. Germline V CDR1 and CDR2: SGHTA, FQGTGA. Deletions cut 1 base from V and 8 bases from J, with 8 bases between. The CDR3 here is CASSLRQGGYTF. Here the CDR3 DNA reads TGTGCCAGCAGCTTAAGGCAGGGCGGCTACACCTTC.

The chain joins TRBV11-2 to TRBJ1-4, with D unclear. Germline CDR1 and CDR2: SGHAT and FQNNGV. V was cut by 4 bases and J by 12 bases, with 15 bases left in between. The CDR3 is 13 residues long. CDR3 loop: CASSSYGHEELFF. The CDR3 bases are TGTGCCAGCAGCTCGTACGGCCATGAGGAACTGTTTTTT.

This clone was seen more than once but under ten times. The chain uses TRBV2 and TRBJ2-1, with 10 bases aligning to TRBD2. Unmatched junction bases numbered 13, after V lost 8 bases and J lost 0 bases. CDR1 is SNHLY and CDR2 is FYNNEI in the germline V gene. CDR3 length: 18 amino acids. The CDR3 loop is CASLAGTSAKSSYNEQFF. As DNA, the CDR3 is TGTGCCAGCCTAGCCGGGACTAGCGCTAAGAGCTCCTACAATGAGCAGTTCTTC.

The CDR3 protein is CSVRRTVGSYEQYF. The DNA for the CDR3 is TGCAGCGTTCGAAGGACAGTAGGATCCTACGAGCAGTACTTC. The chain uses TRBV29-1 and TRBJ2-7, with D tentatively TRBD1 (6 bases). The V and J ends lost 5 bases and 1 base respectively, with 15 bases between them. In germline, CDR1 is SQVTM, CDR2 ANQGSEA. The CDR3 covers 14 residues.

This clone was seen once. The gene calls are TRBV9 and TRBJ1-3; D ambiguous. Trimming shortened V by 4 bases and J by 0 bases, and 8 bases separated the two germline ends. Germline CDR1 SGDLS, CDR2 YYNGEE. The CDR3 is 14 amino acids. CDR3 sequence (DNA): TGTGCCAGCAGCCGAGGGAGCTCTGGAAACACCATATATTTT. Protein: CASSRGSSGNTIYF.

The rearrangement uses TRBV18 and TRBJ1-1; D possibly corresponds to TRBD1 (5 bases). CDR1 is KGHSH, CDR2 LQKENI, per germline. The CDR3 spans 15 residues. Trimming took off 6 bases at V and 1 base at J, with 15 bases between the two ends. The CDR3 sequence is CASSDRGGGNTEAFF. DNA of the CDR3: TGTGCCAGCTCCGATCGGGGGGGAGGGAACACTGAAGCTTTCTTT. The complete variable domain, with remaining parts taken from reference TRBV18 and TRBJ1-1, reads NAGVMQNPRHLVRRRGQEARLRCSPMKGHSHVYWYRQLPEEGLKFMVYLQKENIIDESGMPKERFSAEFPKEGPSILRIQQVVRGDSAAYFCASSDRGGGNTEAFFGQGTRLTVV.

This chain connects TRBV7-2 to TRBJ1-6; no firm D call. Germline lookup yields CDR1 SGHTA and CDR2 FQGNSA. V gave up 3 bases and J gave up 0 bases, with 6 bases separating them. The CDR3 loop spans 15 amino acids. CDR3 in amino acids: CASSFESSYNSPLHF. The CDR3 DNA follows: TGTGCCAGCAGCTTTGAGAGCTCCTATAATTCACCCCTCCACTTT.